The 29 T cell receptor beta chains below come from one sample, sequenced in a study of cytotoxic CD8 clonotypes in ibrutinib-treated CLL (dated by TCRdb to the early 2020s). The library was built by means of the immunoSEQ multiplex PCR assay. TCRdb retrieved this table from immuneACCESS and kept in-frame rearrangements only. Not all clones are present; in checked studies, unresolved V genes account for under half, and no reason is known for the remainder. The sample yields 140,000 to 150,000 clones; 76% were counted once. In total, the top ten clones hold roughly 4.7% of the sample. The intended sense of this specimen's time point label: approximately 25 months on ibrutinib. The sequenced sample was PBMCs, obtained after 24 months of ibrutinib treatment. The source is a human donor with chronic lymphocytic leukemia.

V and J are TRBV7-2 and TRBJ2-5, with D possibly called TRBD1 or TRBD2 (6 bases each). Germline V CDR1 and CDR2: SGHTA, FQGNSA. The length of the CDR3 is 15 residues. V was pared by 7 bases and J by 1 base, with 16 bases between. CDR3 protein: CASTSGGQTQETQYF. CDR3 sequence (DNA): TGTGCCAGCACCTCCGGGGGACAAACCCAAGAGACCCAGTACTTC.

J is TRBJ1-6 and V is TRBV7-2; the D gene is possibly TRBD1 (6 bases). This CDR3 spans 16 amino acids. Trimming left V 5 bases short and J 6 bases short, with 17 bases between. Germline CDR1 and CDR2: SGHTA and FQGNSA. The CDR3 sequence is CASSPIGGGGNSPLHF. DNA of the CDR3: TGTGCCAGCAGCCCGATTGGGGGGGGCGGTAATTCACCCCTCCACTTT. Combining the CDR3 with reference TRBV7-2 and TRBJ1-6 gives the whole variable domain GAGVSQSPSNKVTEKGKDVELRCDPISGHTALYWYRQSLGQGLEFLIYFQGNSAPDKSGLPSDRFSAERTGGSVSTLTIQRTQQEDSAVYLCASSPIGGGGNSPLHFGNGTRLTVT.

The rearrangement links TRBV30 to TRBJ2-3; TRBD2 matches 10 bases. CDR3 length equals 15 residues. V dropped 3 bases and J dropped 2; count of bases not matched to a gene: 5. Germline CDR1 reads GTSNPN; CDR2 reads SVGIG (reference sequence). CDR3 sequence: CAWRGLAGATDTQYF. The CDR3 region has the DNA TGTGCCTGGAGGGGCCTAGCGGGGGCCACAGATACGCAGTATTTT.

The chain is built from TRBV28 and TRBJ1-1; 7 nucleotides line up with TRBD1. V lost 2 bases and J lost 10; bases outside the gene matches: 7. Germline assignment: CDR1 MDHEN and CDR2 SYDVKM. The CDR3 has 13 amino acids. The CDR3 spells CASSLQEGAGAFF. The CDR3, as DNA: TGTGCCAGCAGTTTACAGGAGGGGGCTGGAGCTTTCTTT.

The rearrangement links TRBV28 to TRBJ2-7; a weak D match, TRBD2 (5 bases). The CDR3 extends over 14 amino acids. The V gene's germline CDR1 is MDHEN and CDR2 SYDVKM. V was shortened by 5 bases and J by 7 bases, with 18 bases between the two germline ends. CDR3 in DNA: TGTGCCAGCAGTCACGAGGGCTTTTCGAGGGAGCAGTACTTC. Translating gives CASSHEGFSREQYF.

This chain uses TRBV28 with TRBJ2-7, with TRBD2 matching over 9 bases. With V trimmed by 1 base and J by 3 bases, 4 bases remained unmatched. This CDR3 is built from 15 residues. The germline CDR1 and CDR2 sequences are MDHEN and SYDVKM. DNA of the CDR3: TGTGCCAGCAGTTTATATGGTAGCGGGGGCTACGAGCAGTACTTC. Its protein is CASSLYGSGGYEQYF.

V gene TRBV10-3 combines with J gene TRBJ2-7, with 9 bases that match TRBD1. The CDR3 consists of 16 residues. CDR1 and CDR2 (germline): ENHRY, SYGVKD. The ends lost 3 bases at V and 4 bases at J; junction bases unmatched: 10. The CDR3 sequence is CAISDPIQTGGYEQYF. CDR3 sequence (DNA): TGTGCCATCAGTGACCCAATACAGACAGGGGGTTACGAGCAGTACTTC.

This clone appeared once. CDR3 protein: CASSSDREDEKLFF. The CDR3 DNA is TGCGCCAGCAGCTCCGACAGGGAAGATGAAAAACTGTTTTTT. The chain carries TRBV5-1 and TRBJ1-4; 7 nucleotides match TRBD1. Germline CDR1 reads SGHRS; CDR2 reads YFSETQ. Trimming cost V 3 bases and J 6 bases; bases outside gene matches: 5. The CDR3 loop spans 14 amino acids.

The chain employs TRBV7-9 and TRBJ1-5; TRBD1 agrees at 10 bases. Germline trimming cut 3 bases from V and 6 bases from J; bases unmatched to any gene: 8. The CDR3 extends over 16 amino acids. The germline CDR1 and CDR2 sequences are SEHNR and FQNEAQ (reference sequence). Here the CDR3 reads CASSLGGTGVGQPQHF. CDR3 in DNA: TGTGCCAGCAGCTTGGGGGGGACAGGGGTAGGTCAGCCCCAGCATTTT.

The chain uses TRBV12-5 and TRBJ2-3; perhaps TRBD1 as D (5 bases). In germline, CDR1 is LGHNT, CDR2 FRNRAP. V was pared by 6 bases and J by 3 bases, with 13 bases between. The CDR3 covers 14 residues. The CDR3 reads CASGPPGPTDTQYF. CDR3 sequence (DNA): TGTGCTAGTGGACCCCCAGGGCCGACAGATACGCAGTATTTT.

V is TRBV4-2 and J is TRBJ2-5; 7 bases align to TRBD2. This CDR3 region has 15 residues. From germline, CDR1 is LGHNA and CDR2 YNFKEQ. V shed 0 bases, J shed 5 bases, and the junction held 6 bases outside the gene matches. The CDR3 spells CASSQEVLRGETQYF. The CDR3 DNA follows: TGTGCCAGCAGCCAAGAGGTCCTGCGGGGGGAGACCCAGTACTTC.

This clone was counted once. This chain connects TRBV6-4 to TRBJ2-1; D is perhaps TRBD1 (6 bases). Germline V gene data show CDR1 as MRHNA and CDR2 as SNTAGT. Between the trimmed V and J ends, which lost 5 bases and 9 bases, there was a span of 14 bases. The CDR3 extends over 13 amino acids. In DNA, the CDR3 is TGTGCCAGCAGTCCCCTTCAGGGGCTTGAGCAGTTCTTC. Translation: CASSPLQGLEQFF.

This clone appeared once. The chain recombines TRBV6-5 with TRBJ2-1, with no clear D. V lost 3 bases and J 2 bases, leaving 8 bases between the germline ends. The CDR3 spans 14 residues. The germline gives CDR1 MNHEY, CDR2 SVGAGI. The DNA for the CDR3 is TGTGCCAGCAGTTATGGCCGGGCCTACAATGAGCAGTTCTTC. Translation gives CASSYGRAYNEQFF.

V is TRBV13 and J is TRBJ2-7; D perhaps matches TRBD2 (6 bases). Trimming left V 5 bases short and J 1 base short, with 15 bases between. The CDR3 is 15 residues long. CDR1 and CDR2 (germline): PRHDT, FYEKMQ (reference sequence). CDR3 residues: CASSPRPGESYEQYF. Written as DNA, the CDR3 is TGTGCCAGCAGCCCCCGACCGGGGGAGTCCTACGAGCAGTACTTC. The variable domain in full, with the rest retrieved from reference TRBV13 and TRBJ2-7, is AAGVIQSPRHLIKEKRETATLKCYPIPRHDTVYWYQQGPGQDPQFLISFYEKMQSDKGSIPDRFSAQQFSDYHSELNMSSLELGDSALYFCASSPRPGESYEQYFGPGTRLTVT.

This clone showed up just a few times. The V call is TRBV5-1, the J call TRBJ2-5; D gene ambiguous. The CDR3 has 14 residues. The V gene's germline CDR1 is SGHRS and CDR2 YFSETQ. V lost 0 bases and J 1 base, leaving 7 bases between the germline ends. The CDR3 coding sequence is TGCGCCAGCAGCTTGGGACGGACCCAAGAGACCCAGTACTTC. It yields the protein CASSLGRTQETQYF.

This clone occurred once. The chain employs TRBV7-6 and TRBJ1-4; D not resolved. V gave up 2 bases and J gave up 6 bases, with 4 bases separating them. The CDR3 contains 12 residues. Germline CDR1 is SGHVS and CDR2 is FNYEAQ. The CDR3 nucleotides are TGTGCCAGCAGCTTACCGTATGAAAAACTGTTTTTT. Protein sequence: CASSLPYEKLFF.

The CDR3 DNA reads TGTGCCAGCAGCCAACCGCCCGAGGGGACTGGGGCCAACGTCCTGACTTTC. Residues: CASSQPPEGTGANVLTF. The genes are TRBV4-2 and TRBJ2-6; the D call may be TRBD1 or TRBD2 (5 bases each). Germline values: CDR1 LGHNA, CDR2 YNFKEQ. Deletions cut 2 bases from V and 2 bases from J, with 13 bases between. CDR3 length: 17 amino acids.

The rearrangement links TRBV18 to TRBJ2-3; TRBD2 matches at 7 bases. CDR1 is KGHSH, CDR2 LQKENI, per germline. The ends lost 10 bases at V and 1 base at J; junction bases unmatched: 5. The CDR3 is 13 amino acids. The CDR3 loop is CATRGGGTDTQYF. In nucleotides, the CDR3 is TGTGCCACCCGGGGAGGGGGCACAGATACGCAGTATTTT.

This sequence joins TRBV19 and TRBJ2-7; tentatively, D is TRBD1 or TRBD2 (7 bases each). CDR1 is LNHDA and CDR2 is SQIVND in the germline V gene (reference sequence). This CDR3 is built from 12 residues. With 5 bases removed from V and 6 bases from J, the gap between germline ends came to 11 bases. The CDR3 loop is CASSSRGGEQYF. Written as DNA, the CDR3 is TGTGCCAGTAGTTCCAGGGGGGGCGAGCAGTACTTC.

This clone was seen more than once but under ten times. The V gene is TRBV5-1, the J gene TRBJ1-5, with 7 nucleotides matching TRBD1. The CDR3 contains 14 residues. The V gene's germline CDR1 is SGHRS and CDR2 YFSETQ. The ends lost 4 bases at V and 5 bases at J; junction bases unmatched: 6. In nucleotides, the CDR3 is TGCGCCAGCAGCCGGGGGGACAGTCATCAGCCCCAGCATTTT. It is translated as CASSRGDSHQPQHF.

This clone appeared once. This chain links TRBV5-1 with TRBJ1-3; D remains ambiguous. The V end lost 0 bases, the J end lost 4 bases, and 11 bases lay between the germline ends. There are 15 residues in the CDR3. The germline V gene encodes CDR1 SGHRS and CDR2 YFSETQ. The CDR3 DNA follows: TGCGCCAGCAGCTTGGTCGGGCCCAGAGGAAACACCATATATTTT. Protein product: CASSLVGPRGNTIYF.

DNA of the CDR3: TGTGCCAGCTCCTCCCGTCCCAATGAGCAGTTCTTC. It specifies CASSSRPNEQFF. The chain combines TRBV6-6 with TRBJ2-1; D unresolved. Trimming cost V 8 bases and J 6 bases, with 11 bases left between them. Per germline, CDR1 MNHNY and CDR2 SVGAGI (reference sequence). The CDR3 is made up of 12 amino acids.

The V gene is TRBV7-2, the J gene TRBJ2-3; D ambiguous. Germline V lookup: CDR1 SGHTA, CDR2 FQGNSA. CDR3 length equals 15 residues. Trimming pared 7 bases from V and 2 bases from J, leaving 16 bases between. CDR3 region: CASTVGYSATDTQYF. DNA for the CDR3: TGTGCCAGCACCGTGGGGTACTCTGCCACAGATACGCAGTATTTT.

As DNA, the CDR3 is TGCGCCAGCAGCTCACAAGTATCGGAAAAACTGTTTTTT. Its translation: CASSSQVSEKLFF. This rearrangement joins TRBV5-1 to TRBJ1-4; D unresolved. Germline CDR1 and CDR2: SGHRS and YFSETQ. Trimming shortened V by 3 bases and J by 8 bases, and 11 bases separated the two germline ends. The CDR3 sequence is 13 residues long.

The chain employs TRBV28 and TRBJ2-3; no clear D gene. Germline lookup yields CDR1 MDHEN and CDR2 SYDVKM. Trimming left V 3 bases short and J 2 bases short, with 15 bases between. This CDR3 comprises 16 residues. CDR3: CASSFGWLGVTDTQYF. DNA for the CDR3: TGTGCCAGCAGTTTTGGTTGGCTAGGAGTCACAGATACGCAGTATTTT.

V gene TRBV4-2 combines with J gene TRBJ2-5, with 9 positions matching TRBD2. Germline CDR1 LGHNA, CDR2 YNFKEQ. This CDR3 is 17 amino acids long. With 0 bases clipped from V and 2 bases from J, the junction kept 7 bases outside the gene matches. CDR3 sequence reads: CASSQDYSAGGQETQYF. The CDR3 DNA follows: TGTGCCAGCAGCCAAGATTATTCCGCGGGGGGGCAAGAGACCCAGTACTTC.

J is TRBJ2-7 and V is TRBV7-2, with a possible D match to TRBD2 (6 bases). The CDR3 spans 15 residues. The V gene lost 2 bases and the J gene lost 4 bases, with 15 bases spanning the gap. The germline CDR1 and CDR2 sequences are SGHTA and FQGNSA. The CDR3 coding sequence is TGTGCCAGCAGCTTATCGGTCGGGAGTCAATACGAGCAGTACTTC. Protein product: CASSLSVGSQYEQYF.

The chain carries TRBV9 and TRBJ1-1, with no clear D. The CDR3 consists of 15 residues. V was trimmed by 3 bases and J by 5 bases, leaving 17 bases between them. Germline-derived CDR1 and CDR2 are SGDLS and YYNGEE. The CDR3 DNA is TGTGCCAGCAGCGCCCGAGGTACCGGTGGGACTGAAGCTTTCTTT. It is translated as CASSARGTGGTEAFF.

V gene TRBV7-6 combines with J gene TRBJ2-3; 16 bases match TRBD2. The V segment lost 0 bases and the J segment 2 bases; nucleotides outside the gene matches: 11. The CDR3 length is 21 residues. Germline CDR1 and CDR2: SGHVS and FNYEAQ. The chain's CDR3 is CASSLAPGTSGRAPYTDTQYF. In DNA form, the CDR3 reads TGTGCCAGCAGCTTAGCCCCCGGGACTAGCGGGAGGGCCCCCTACACAGATACGCAGTATTTT.